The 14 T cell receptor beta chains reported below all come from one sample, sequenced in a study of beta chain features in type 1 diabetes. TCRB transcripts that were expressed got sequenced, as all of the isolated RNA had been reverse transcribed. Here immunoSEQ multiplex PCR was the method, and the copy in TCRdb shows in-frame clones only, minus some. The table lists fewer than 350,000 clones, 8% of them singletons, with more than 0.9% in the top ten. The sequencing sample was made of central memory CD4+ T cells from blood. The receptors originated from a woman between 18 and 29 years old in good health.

This chain's CDR3 is CASSQTQGADTQYF. The CDR3 nucleotides read TGTGCCAGCAGCCAAACCCAGGGGGCAGATACGCAGTATTTT. The chain has TRBV14 and TRBJ2-3, with 7 positions matching TRBD1. Germline CDR1 SGHDN, CDR2 FVKESK. J was trimmed by 4 bases and V by 2 bases; bases with no gene match: 3. This CDR3 has 14 amino acids.

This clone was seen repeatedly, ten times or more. The CDR3: CASSLRTAAKNIQYF. The CDR3 coding sequence is TGTGCCAGCAGTCTGAGGACAGCAGCCAAAAACATTCAGTACTTC. The chain couples TRBV27 to TRBJ2-4; perhaps TRBD1 as D (6 bases). V was cut by 5 bases and J by 0 bases, with 11 bases left in between. Germline V gives CDR1 MNHEY, CDR2 SMNVEV (reference sequence). The CDR3 extends over 15 amino acids.

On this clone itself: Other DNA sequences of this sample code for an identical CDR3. The CDR3 DNA follows: TGTGCCTGGAGTCCGGGGTTCGGGGGCTACACCTTC. Residues: CAWSPGFGGYTF. The rearrangement joins TRBV30 to TRBJ1-2; D is unclear. Germline loops: CDR1 GTSNPN, CDR2 SVGIG (reference sequence). The CDR3 covers 12 residues. Trimming cost V 2 bases and J 8 bases, with 12 bases left between them.

The CDR3: CASSGGTQETQYF. CDR3 in DNA: TGCGCCAGCAGCGGCGGGACCCAAGAGACCCAGTACTTC. V and J are TRBV5-1 and TRBJ2-5; TRBD2 is a possible D gene (6 bases). The V and J ends lost 4 bases and 1 base respectively, with 8 bases between them. The CDR3 is 13 residues long. Germline lookup yields CDR1 SGHRS and CDR2 YFSETQ.

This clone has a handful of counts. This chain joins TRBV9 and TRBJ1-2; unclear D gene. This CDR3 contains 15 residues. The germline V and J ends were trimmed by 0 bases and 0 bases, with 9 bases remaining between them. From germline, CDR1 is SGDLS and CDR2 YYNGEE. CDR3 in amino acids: CASSVGAESNYGYTF. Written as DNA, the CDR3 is TGTGCCAGCAGCGTAGGAGCGGAGTCTAACTATGGCTACACCTTC.

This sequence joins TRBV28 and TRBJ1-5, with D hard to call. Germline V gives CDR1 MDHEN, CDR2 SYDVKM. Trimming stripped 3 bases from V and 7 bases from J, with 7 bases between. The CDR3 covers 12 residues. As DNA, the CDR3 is TGTGCCAGCAGTTTCTGGGCACAGCCCCAGCATTTT. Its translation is CASSFWAQPQHF.

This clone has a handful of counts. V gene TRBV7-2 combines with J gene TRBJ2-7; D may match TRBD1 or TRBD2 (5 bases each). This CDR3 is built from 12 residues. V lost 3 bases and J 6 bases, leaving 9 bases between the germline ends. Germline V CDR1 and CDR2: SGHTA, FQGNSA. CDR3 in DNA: TGTGCCAGCAGCTTCAGGGCGGGCGAGCAGTACGTC. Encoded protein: CASSFRAGEQYV.

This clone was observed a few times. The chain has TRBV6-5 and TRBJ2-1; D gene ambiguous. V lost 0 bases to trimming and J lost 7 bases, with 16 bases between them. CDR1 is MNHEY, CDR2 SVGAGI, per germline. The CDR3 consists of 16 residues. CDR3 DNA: TGTGCCAGCAGTTACTCGCACCGCGCCGTGGGGAATGAGCAGTTCTTC. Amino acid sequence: CASSYSHRAVGNEQFF.

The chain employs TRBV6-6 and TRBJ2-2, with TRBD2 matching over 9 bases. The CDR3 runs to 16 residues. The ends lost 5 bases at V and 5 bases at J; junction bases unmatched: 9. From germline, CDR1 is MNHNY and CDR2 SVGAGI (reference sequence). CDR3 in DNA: TGTGCCAGCAGTCCCGTATGGCTAGCGGGGACCGGGGAGCTGTTTTTT. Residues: CASSPVWLAGTGELFF.

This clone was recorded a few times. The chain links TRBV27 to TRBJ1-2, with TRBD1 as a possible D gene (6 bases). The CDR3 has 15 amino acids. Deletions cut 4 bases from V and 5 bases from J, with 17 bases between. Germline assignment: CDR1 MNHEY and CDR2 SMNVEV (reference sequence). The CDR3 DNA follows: TGTGCCAGCAGTTCGCACCGACAGGTCGTTTATGGCTACACCTTC. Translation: CASSSHRQVVYGYTF.

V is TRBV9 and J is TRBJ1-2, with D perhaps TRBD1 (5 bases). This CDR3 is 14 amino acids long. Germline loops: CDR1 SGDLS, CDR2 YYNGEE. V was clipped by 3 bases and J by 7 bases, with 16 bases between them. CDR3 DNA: TGTGCCAGCAGCGCCGACTCAGGGCACGGTGGCTACACCTTC. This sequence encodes CASSADSGHGGYTF.

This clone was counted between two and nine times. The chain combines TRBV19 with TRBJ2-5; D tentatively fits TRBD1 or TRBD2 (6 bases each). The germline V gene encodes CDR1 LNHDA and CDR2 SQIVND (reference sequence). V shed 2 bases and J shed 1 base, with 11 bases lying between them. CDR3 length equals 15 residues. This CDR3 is CASSIRGDLQETQYF. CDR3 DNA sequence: TGTGCCAGTAGTATAAGGGGGGATCTCCAAGAGACCCAGTACTTC.

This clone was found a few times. The CDR3 reads CASSQAAGSVYGYTF. CDR3 DNA sequence: TGTGCCAGCAGCCAAGCTGCAGGGTCGGTCTATGGCTACACCTTC. This chain links TRBV14 with TRBJ1-2; D possibly corresponds to TRBD1 (5 bases). Trimming removed 1 base at V and 4 bases at J, with 13 bases between. The CDR3 is 15 residues long. Per germline, CDR1 SGHDN and CDR2 FVKESK.

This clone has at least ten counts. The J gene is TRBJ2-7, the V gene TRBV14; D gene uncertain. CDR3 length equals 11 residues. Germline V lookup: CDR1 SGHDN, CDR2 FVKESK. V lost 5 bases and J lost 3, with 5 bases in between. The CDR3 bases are TGTGCCAGCAGCAAAGGCTACGAGCAGTACTTC. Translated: CASSKGYEQYF.